The 24 T cell receptor beta chains below all came from one sample that was sequenced in a study of human T cells and chemical hapten exposure. TCRdb re-derived calls from the RACE reads in MiXCR, one entry per CDR3 protein. In the table there are more than 65,000 distinct CDR3 sequences, around a third of which are singletons. Time point meaning: patch test 1, 2 weeks after DPC sensitization. The treatment: therapeutic diphenylcyclopropenone sensitization with weekly scalp DPC. This sample comprised whole blood, obtained in connection with sensitization to the hapten diphenylcyclopropenone (DPC). All receptors derive from a man aged 40-49 years with alopecia areata. Some clones in this sample may be carry-over from other donors' samples.

This clonotype has more than one count but fewer than ten. The CDR3 nucleotides are TGCAGCGTTGACTTCCTAGCGGGAGTACCCAATGAGCAGTTCTTC. Protein product: CSVDFLAGVPNEQFF. The chain uses TRBV29-1 and TRBJ2-1, with 10 bases fitting TRBD2. The CDR3 contains 15 residues. Germline CDR1 is SQVTM and CDR2 is ANQGSEA. J lost 6 bases, V lost 3 bases, and 8 bases had no gene match.

This chain links TRBV2 with TRBJ1-5, with D maybe TRBD1 (5 bases). The CDR3 loop spans 15 amino acids. V gave up 8 bases and J gave up 0 bases, with 14 bases separating them. The V gene's germline CDR1 is SNHLY and CDR2 FYNNEI. For the CDR3, the DNA is TGTGCCAGCTCCCACGGGGGGAATAGCAATCAGCCCCAGCATTTT. Translated, it gives CASSHGGNSNQPQHF.

This sequence joins TRBV5-6 and TRBJ1-2, with TRBD1 matching over 8 bases. The V gene's germline CDR1 is SGHDT and CDR2 YYEEEE. Trimming cost V 0 bases and J 3 bases; bases outside gene matches: 13. The CDR3 is made up of 18 amino acids. The CDR3, as DNA: TGTGCCAGCAGCTTGGTTGGGACAGGACAATATAAGGACTATGGCTACACCTTC. Its protein product is CASSLVGTGQYKDYGYTF.

The chain couples TRBV27 to TRBJ2-1, with a possible D match to TRBD2 (6 bases). This CDR3 region has 14 residues. CDR1 MNHEY and CDR2 SMNVEV come from the germline V gene (reference sequence). V was trimmed by 6 bases and J by 9 bases, leaving 18 bases between them. The CDR3 DNA sequence: TGTGCCAGCAGACTCCCGGGCGGGAAGGGTGAGCAGTTCTTC. Its protein is CASRLPGGKGEQFF.

The CDR3 sequence: CSATWGSSSYNEQFF. The CDR3 DNA reads as TGCAGTGCTACTTGGGGTTCTAGCTCCTACAATGAGCAGTTCTTC. V and J are TRBV20-1 and TRBJ2-1; no clear D gene. This CDR3 is built from 15 residues. The V gene lost 4 bases and the J gene lost 0 bases, with 13 bases spanning the gap. CDR1 DFQATT and CDR2 SNEGSKA come from the germline V gene (reference sequence).

This clonotype appeared a few times. The CDR3 region has the DNA TGTGCCACCAGCAGCCGGGGGCCTAATCACTATGGCTACACCTTC. This gives the protein CATSSRGPNHYGYTF. J is TRBJ1-2 and V is TRBV15, with a possible D match to TRBD1 (6 bases). The CDR3 length is 15 residues. Germline assignment: CDR1 LNHNV and CDR2 YYDKDF (reference sequence). V was shortened by 3 bases and J by 3 bases, with 14 bases between the two germline ends.

This clonotype showed up just once. V gene TRBV28 combines with J gene TRBJ2-7; 9 bases fit TRBD1. V shed 4 bases and J 2 bases; nucleotides not matched to a gene: 9. This CDR3 has 16 residues. CDR1 is MDHEN and CDR2 is SYDVKM in the germline V gene. In nucleotides, the CDR3 is TGTGCCAGCAGTTCTACGGGGACAGGGCTTGCCTACGAGCAGTACTTC. It yields the protein CASSSTGTGLAYEQYF.

This clonotype appeared a few times. The J gene is TRBJ2-5, the V gene TRBV7-2; D call uncertain. Germline V gene lookup returns CDR1 SGHTA and CDR2 FQGNSA. V shed 3 bases and J shed 4 bases, with 3 bases lying between them. CDR3 length: 11 amino acids. The CDR3 region is CASSFSETQYF. The DNA of the CDR3 is TGTGCCAGCAGCTTTTCAGAGACCCAGTACTTC.

V usage is TRBV3-1 and J usage is TRBJ2-5, with D possibly being TRBD2 (5 bases). From germline, CDR1 is LGHDT and CDR2 YNNKEL (reference sequence). The CDR3 has 15 amino acids. Trimming cost V 4 bases and J 2 bases, with 14 bases left between them. CDR3: CASSRSVTSQETQYF. As DNA, the CDR3 is TGTGCCAGCAGCCGTAGCGTGACCTCTCAAGAGACCCAGTACTTC.

The V gene is TRBV30, the J gene TRBJ2-7; no clear D gene. CDR3 length: 13 amino acids. The V gene lost 3 bases and the J gene lost 2 bases, with 11 bases spanning the gap. Germline loops: CDR1 GTSNPN, CDR2 SVGIG (reference sequence). CDR3 in amino acids: CAWSRALPYEQYF. The DNA of the CDR3 is TGTGCCTGGAGCCGGGCGCTCCCCTACGAGCAGTACTTC.

This rearrangement joins TRBV29-1 to TRBJ2-3; D remains unclear. Germline CDR1 SQVTM, CDR2 ANQGSEA. Deletions cut 8 bases from V and 8 bases from J, with 14 bases between. This CDR3 region has 11 residues. Written as DNA, the CDR3 is TGCAGCCTTCAGGTACAGACTACGCAGTATTTT. This gives the protein CSLQVQTTQYF.

This clonotype was seen a few times. V gene TRBV12-3 or TRBV12-4 combines with J gene TRBJ1-1; D is undetermined. Trimming cost V 6 bases and J 1 base, with 12 bases left between them. The CDR3 runs to 14 residues. Here the CDR3 reads CASRQTGKNTEAFF. The CDR3, as DNA: TGTGCCAGCAGGCAGACGGGGAAGAACACTGAAGCTTTCTTT.

This sequence joins TRBV4-1 and TRBJ1-6; possible D gene TRBD1, 6 bases. Germline lookup yields CDR1 MGHRA and CDR2 YSYEKL. This CDR3 spans 16 amino acids. Trimming shortened V by 0 bases and J by 9 bases, and 15 bases separated the two germline ends. DNA of the CDR3: TGCGCCAGCAGCCAAGATGCGAACAGGGAGGCTTCACCCCTCCACTTT. This translates into CASSQDANREASPLHF.

The chain employs TRBV24-1 and TRBJ2-3; TRBD2 might be the D (6 bases). CDR3 length equals 15 residues. V lost 4 bases and J lost 1, with 11 bases in between. The germline CDR1 and CDR2 sequences are KGHDR and SFDVKD. The DNA of the CDR3 is TGTGCCACCAGTGAAACTGGGGAGGGCACAGATACGCAGTATTTT. Amino acids: CATSETGEGTDTQYF.

The CDR3 region is CASSPRTGGQTQYF. Written as DNA, the CDR3 is TGTGCCAGCAGCCCGAGGACAGGGGGGCAGACCCAGTACTTC. The chain is built from TRBV7-7 and TRBJ2-5; 10 bases are a match to TRBD1. CDR3 length: 14 amino acids. The V gene's germline CDR1 is SSHAT and CDR2 FNYEAQ (reference sequence). V lost 5 bases to trimming and J lost 6 bases; unmatched junction nucleotides: 6.

The chain joins TRBV7-2 to TRBJ1-1; D remains ambiguous. CDR3 length: 14 amino acids. Trimming took off 7 bases at V and 0 bases at J, with 12 bases between the two ends. Per the germline V gene, CDR1 is SGHTA and CDR2 is FQGNSA. DNA of the CDR3: TGTGCCAGCACCCCAGGCAATATGAACACTGAAGCTTTCTTT. Protein product: CASTPGNMNTEAFF.

This chain links TRBV11-2 with TRBJ1-6, with 9 nucleotides matching TRBD1. CDR3 length equals 14 residues. Germline V gene sequence: CDR1 SGHAT, CDR2 FQNNGV. Trimming removed 4 bases from V and 8 bases from J; junction bases left unmatched: 3. CDR3 in DNA: TGTGCCAGCAGCTCGGACAGGGGTGATTCACCCCTCCACTTT. The encoded protein is CASSSDRGDSPLHF.

This clonotype has only a few counts. This chain joins TRBV3-1 and TRBJ2-3; TRBD2 matches 10 bases. V dropped 2 bases and J dropped 4; count of bases not matched to a gene: 9. This CDR3 is built from 17 residues. Germline V CDR1 and CDR2: LGHDT, YNNKEL (reference sequence). The CDR3 DNA sequence: TGTGCCAGCAGCCAAAAGAGGATAGCGGGAGGCCCAGATACGCAGTATTTT. Translating it yields CASSQKRIAGGPDTQYF.

The chain combines TRBV28 with TRBJ2-2; no reliable D call. This CDR3 has 12 residues. Germline V gene sequence: CDR1 MDHEN, CDR2 SYDVKM. The V end was cut by 3 bases, the J end by 2 bases, with 1 base between. The chain's CDR3 is CASSFNTGELFF. The CDR3 DNA sequence: TGTGCCAGCAGTTTTAACACCGGGGAGCTGTTTTTT.

This chain uses TRBV2 with TRBJ2-7; D gene unclear. The germline CDR1 and CDR2 sequences are SNHLY and FYNNEI. The length of the CDR3 is 15 residues. Trimming stripped 4 bases from V and 5 bases from J, with 18 bases between. This chain's CDR3 is CASSGEVHVSNEQYF. CDR3 nucleotide sequence: TGTGCCAGCAGTGGAGAAGTCCACGTCTCGAACGAGCAGTACTTC. Full variable domain (missing parts from reference TRBV2 and TRBJ2-7): EPEVTQTPSHQVTQMGQEVILRCVPISNHLYFYWYRQILGQKVEFLVSFYNNEISEKSEIFDDQFSVERPDGSNFTLKIRSTKLEDSAMYFCASSGEVHVSNEQYFGPGTRLTVT.

V usage is TRBV18 and J usage is TRBJ2-4; D gene ambiguous. The CDR3 length is 14 residues. Trimming took off 3 bases at V and 2 bases at J, with 8 bases between the two ends. Germline CDR1 is KGHSH and CDR2 is LQKENI. CDR3 protein: CASSPDQTKNIQYF. In nucleotides, the CDR3 is TGTGCCAGCTCACCTGACCAGACCAAAAACATTCAGTACTTC.

This clonotype was picked up a small number of times. J is TRBJ2-3 and V is TRBV12-3 or TRBV12-4; D gene uncertain. The CDR3 is 14 residues long. V was cut by 2 bases and J by 3 bases, with 9 bases left in between. The CDR3, as DNA: TGTGCCAGCAGTTTAAGGAGTGGTACAGATACGCAGTATTTT. This encodes CASSLRSGTDTQYF.

The chain carries TRBV28 and TRBJ1-5, with D perhaps matching TRBD1 (5 bases). The germline V gene encodes CDR1 MDHEN and CDR2 SYDVKM. V was cut by 6 bases and J by 2 bases, with 20 bases left in between. The CDR3 has 17 residues. CDR3 sequence reads: CASRDWVGVPGNQPQHF. The DNA of the CDR3 is TGTGCCAGCAGGGATTGGGTGGGGGTGCCGGGCAATCAGCCCCAGCATTTT.

This clonotype was seen a few times. J is TRBJ1-5 and V is TRBV7-9; possible D gene TRBD1, 6 bases. The V and J ends lost 5 bases and 6 bases respectively, with 8 bases between them. Germline V lookup: CDR1 SEHNR, CDR2 FQNEAQ (reference sequence). This CDR3 has 12 amino acids. This CDR3 reads CASSTRGQPQHF. The CDR3 DNA reads as TGTGCCAGCAGCACCAGGGGTCAGCCCCAGCATTTT.